This TCR beta chain was identified in a study of beta chain features in type 1 diabetes. Findings and limits, study-wide: Compared with healthy donors, patients appeared to share more similar naive, central memory and regulatory TCRB repertoires.

The investigators reverse transcribed all of the isolated RNA, so they sequenced expressed TCRB transcripts. Data came from immunoSEQ multiplex PCR; TCRdb stores just in-frame clones and leaves some out. The sample shows about 180,000 clones, 10% to 15% of them seen only once. Every donor provided one heparinised blood draw, which averaged approximately 100 mL. This clone was counted between two and nine times. The antigen is not known. V shed 5 bases, J shed 8 bases, and the junction held 4 bases outside the gene matches. This CDR3 comprises 12 residues. Germline V gives CDR1 MNHNY, CDR2 SVGAGI (reference sequence).

The source is a woman aged 18-29 years in good health. Sequences were obtained from central memory CD4+ T cells from blood. The genes are TRBV6-6 and TRBJ1-2; 8 bases map to TRBD1. The CDR3 protein is CASSGQGEGYTF. As DNA, the CDR3 is TGTGCCAGCAGTGGACAGGGCGAGGGCTACACCTTC.